A selection of T cell receptor beta chains follows, all from one sample in a study of T cell responses to AZD1222 COVID-19 vaccine. Clones were read by immunoSEQ multiplex PCR, and TCRdb kept only the in-frame ones, dropping some. This repertoire shows 150,000 to 200,000 clones, around 90% found once; its top ten account for roughly 6%. Sequenced here: peripheral blood, sampled on day 0 of AZD1222 vaccination. The receptors come from an adult in good health. CDR3s include the opening cysteine and the closing phenylalanine or tryptophan. D genes are given only for firm matches. The size entry is marked missing in some rows and otherwise reads once, few, many or a size class.

>.|.|TRBV9|TRBJ2-2
CASSRGGAERGGELFF
TGTGCCAGCAGTCGCGGCGGGGCCGAACGGGGCGGGGAGCTGTTTTTT
>TRBD1|.|TRBV6-5|TRBJ2-1
CASIIQGESYNEQFF
TGTGCCAGCATCATACAGGGGGAGTCCTACAATGAGCAGTTCTTC
>.|.|TRBV5-1|TRBJ2-7
CASTPRESGEQYF
TGCGCCAGCACTCCTCGGGAGTCTGGAGAGCAGTACTTC
>TRBD1|.|TRBV7-9|TRBJ2-1
CASSLAVTGTYNEQFF
TGTGCCAGCAGCTTAGCGGTGACAGGGACCTACAATGAGCAGTTCTTC
>.|.|TRBV10-3|TRBJ1-5
CAISVESNQPQHF
TGTGCCATCAGTGTTGAGAGCAATCAGCCCCAGCATTTT
>.|.|TRBV28|TRBJ1-5
CASRIRSRGSNQPQHF
TGTGCCAGCAGAATCAGGTCCAGGGGTAGCAATCAGCCCCAGCATTTT
>TRBD1|.|TRBV7-6|TRBJ1-4
CASSPTGGGNEKLFF
TGTGCCAGCAGCCCAACAGGGGGTGGTAATGAAAAACTGTTTTTT
>.|.|TRBV27|TRBJ2-1
CASSAQGGEQFF
TGTGCCAGCAGTGCCCAGGGAGGCGAGCAGTTCTTC
>TRBD2|.|TRBV11-2|TRBJ2-2
CASSWTSGDPNTGELFF
TGTGCCAGCAGCTGGACTAGCGGGGACCCGAACACCGGGGAGCTGTTTTTT
>.|once|TRBV19|TRBJ2-5
CASSNPGTQETQYF
TGTGCCAGTAGTAACCCGGGTACCCAAGAGACCCAGTACTTC
>.|.|TRBV6-4|TRBJ1-4
CASHREGRREKLFF
TGTGCCAGCCACCGGGAGGGAAGGAGGGAAAAACTGTTTTTT
>TRBD2|.|TRBV7-9|TRBJ2-2
CASSLSVGGAGANTGELFF
TGTGCCAGCAGCCTATCCGTGGGCGGCGCGGGAGCGAACACCGGGGAGCTGTTTTTT
>.|.|TRBV3-1/TRBV3-2|TRBJ2-6
CASSSRTVSGANVLTF
TGTGCCAGCAGCTCCCGGACAGTCTCTGGGGCCAACGTCCTGACTTTC
>.|once|TRBV6-5|TRBJ1-2
CASGRVGYGYTF
TGTGCCAGCGGCAGGGTGGGCTATGGCTACACCTTC
>.|.|TRBV5-4|TRBJ2-1
CASSLGLGGNNEQFF
TGTGCCAGCAGCTTGGGACTAGGGGGAAACAATGAGCAGTTCTTC
>.|.|TRBV5-1|TRBJ2-3
CASSAQASTDTQYF
TGCGCCAGCAGCGCGCAGGCCAGCACAGATACGCAGTATTTT
>.|.|TRBV18|TRBJ1-1
CASSPLAAEGTEAFF
TGTGCCAGCTCACCTCTGGCGGCTGAGGGTACTGAAGCTTTCTTT
>.|.|TRBV30|TRBJ2-7
CAWSRGPVTGEQYF
TGTGCCTGGAGTCGGGGTCCCGTTACGGGAGAGCAGTACTTC